This T cell receptor (beta chain) was documented in a study of blood T cell repertoires in COVID-19. Looking at the study overall: PBMCs, B-cell-depleted T cells, or T cells provided the cDNA or gDNA that made up the material.

Original data processing: Estimates of nucleated cell counts were drawn from the amplification of reference gene primers. This table comes from immunoSEQ multiplex PCR, and its TCRdb copy is limited to in-frame clones, with some not included. V and J calls and clone size follow that table, whereas D and trimming were derived from the DNA. The sample yields approximately 70,000 clones, around 90% seen once. Per germline, CDR1 LNHDA and CDR2 SQIVND (reference sequence). This CDR3 is built from 14 residues. A remark on this clone: One junction end disagrees with the germline gene, perhaps due to a read error. The sample carries other DNA sequences with the same CDR3.

The sample taken for sequencing was peripheral blood. The chain employs TRBV19 and TRBJ2-7, with 9 positions matching TRBD1. The receptor's source is a human donor in a cohort sampled during active COVID-19. The CDR3, as DNA: TGTGCCAGTAGTGCCACTACAGGGGGCTACGAGCAGTACTTT. Residues: CASSATTGGYEQYF.